The 16 T cell receptor beta chains below all came from one sample that was sequenced in a study of early T cells in non-severe SARS-CoV-2 infection (dated by TCRdb to about 2021). Preparation of the library involved 5' RACE. The data were produced on a NextSeq 500. Clones were called with MiXCR by TCRdb after fastp trimmed the public reads at Q25, and only in-frame beta chains were retained. Rows are unified per CDR3 protein, each entry keeping the most common DNA and genes. The sample table records about 71,000 distinct CDR3 sequences; approximately 14% of these occur just once. The ten most abundant clones make up 11% to 15% of the sample. Sequenced material: whole blood. The receptors derive from an adult who was a healthcare worker with PCR-confirmed SARS-CoV-2 infection or an uninfected control (not recorded which).

This clonotype has more than one count but fewer than ten. V is TRBV28 and J is TRBJ1-6, with a possible D match to TRBD1 (6 bases). This CDR3 spans 15 amino acids. With 2 bases removed from V and 8 bases from J, the gap between germline ends came to 13 bases. The germline V gene has CDR1 MDHEN and CDR2 SYDVKM. CDR3 bases: TGTGCCAGCAGTTTAGCCAGGGGTCTTGATTCACCCCTCCACTTT. The encoded protein is CASSLARGLDSPLHF.

Many counts were recorded for this clonotype. The rearrangement joins TRBV2 to TRBJ2-1, with no clear D. Germline assignment: CDR1 SNHLY and CDR2 FYNNEI. Trimming left V 6 bases short and J 0 bases short, with 0 bases between. CDR3 length: 11 amino acids. CDR3 region: CASSSYNEQFF. The CDR3 coding sequence is TGTGCCAGCAGCTCCTACAATGAGCAGTTCTTC.

This clonotype came up many times. This rearrangement joins TRBV2 to TRBJ1-5; D is perhaps TRBD1 (6 bases). The CDR3 runs to 15 residues. In germline, CDR1 is SNHLY, CDR2 FYNNEI. V lost 11 bases to trimming and J lost 0 bases, with 17 bases between them. The CDR3 is CAGRTGLGSNQPQHF. CDR3 DNA: TGTGCCGGAAGAACAGGGTTGGGTAGCAATCAGCCCCAGCATTTT.

This clonotype showed up just a few times. For the CDR3, the DNA is TGTGCCAGCAGCCCCCGGGCCGCCGGCGGGGAGCTGTTTTTT. It codes for CASSPRAAGGELFF. This chain uses TRBV9 with TRBJ2-2; D remains unclear. The CDR3 loop spans 14 amino acids. Germline CDR1 reads SGDLS; CDR2 reads YYNGEE. Deletions cut 4 bases from V and 7 bases from J, with 14 bases between.

The chain is built from TRBV28 and TRBJ1-1; D gene uncertain. CDR1 is MDHEN, CDR2 SYDVKM, per germline. V lost 7 bases and J lost 7, with 13 bases in between. The CDR3 sequence is 12 residues long. The CDR3 DNA reads TGTGCCAGCACTCCCCCGACTCTTGAAGCTTTCTTT. It yields the protein CASTPPTLEAFF.

This clonotype turned up a few times. This chain uses TRBV20-1 with TRBJ2-3; 15 positions agree with TRBD2. This CDR3 comprises 15 residues. CDR1 is DFQATT and CDR2 is SNEGSKA in the germline V gene (reference sequence). Losses at the gene ends were 6 bases for V and 6 bases for J; bases not matched to a gene: 7. The CDR3 DNA sequence: TGCAGTGCAAAAAGGACTAGCGGGGGGGCGGATACGCAGTATTTT. This gives the protein CSAKRTSGGADTQYF.

This clonotype was found many times. In nucleotides, the CDR3 is TGTGCCAGCAGTCGGGACCAACAAGAGACCCAGTACTTC. Its translation is CASSRDQQETQYF. This chain uses TRBV11-1 with TRBJ2-5; either TRBD1 or TRBD2 may supply D (5 bases each). The CDR3 is 13 residues long. Germline V gene sequence: CDR1 SGHAT, CDR2 FQDESV (reference sequence). With 6 bases removed from V and 2 bases from J, the gap between germline ends came to 10 bases.

The sample holds a few counts of this clonotype. The chain carries TRBV7-2 and TRBJ2-5; D perhaps matches TRBD1 (6 bases). With 5 bases removed from V and 2 bases from J, the gap between germline ends came to 12 bases. Germline V lookup: CDR1 SGHTA, CDR2 FQGNSA. This CDR3 contains 14 residues. CDR3 nucleotide sequence: TGTGCCAGCAGCACCCGGACAGCGCAAGAGACCCAGTACTTC. Its translation is CASSTRTAQETQYF.

The chain has TRBV20-1 and TRBJ1-4; D is unresolved. V lost 0 bases, J lost 5 bases, and 10 bases lay in between. The CDR3 extends over 14 amino acids. CDR1 and CDR2 from the germline V gene are DFQATT and SNEGSKA (reference sequence). CDR3 in amino acids: CSARDEHLNEKLFF. The CDR3, as DNA: TGCAGTGCTAGAGATGAGCACCTGAATGAAAAACTGTTTTTT.

This clonotype was detected many times. The chain employs TRBV28 and TRBJ1-2; D is unclear. V was cut by 3 bases and J by 2 bases, with 1 base left in between. The CDR3 loop spans 11 amino acids. The germline V gene has CDR1 MDHEN and CDR2 SYDVKM. The CDR3 reads CASSFNYGYTF. CDR3 coding DNA: TGTGCCAGCAGTTTCAACTATGGCTACACCTTC.

This clonotype showed up just a few times. CDR3 loop: CASSKRWGKGSGNTIYF. As DNA, the CDR3 is TGTGCCAGCAGCAAGCGGTGGGGAAAGGGCTCTGGAAACACCATATATTTT. This rearrangement joins TRBV7-2 to TRBJ1-3, with no clear D. V lost 5 bases, J lost 0 bases, and 17 bases lay in between. This CDR3 region has 17 residues. Germline lookup yields CDR1 SGHTA and CDR2 FQGNSA.

The V call is TRBV5-1, the J call TRBJ2-2; 9 nucleotides match TRBD1. Germline lookup yields CDR1 SGHRS and CDR2 YFSETQ. CDR3 length: 15 amino acids. V lost 3 bases and J lost 7; bases outside the gene matches: 7. CDR3 nucleotide sequence: TGCGCCAGCAGCTCCGGGACAGGGTTTAACGGGGAGCTGTTTTTT. Translation gives CASSSGTGFNGELFF. The entire variable domain, with the rest obtained from reference TRBV5-1 and TRBJ2-2, is as follows: KAGVTQTPRYLIKTRGQQVTLSCSPISGHRSVSWYQQTPGQGLQFLFEYFSETQRNKGNFPGRFSGRQFSNSRSEMNVSTLELGDSALYLCASSSGTGFNGELFFGEGSRLTVL.

This clonotype was observed many times. The rearrangement joins TRBV28 to TRBJ1-2; D unclear. In germline, CDR1 is MDHEN, CDR2 SYDVKM. The ends were cut back, 6 bases at V and 4 bases at J, with 18 bases in the middle. The CDR3 is 15 amino acids. For the CDR3, the DNA is TGTGCCAGCAGCCCCGCCCTTGGAGGTAGCTATGGCTACACCTTC. Residues: CASSPALGGSYGYTF.

This clonotype was counted at least ten times. This chain uses TRBV7-2 with TRBJ2-1; TRBD1 agrees at 9 bases. There are 15 residues in the CDR3. J was trimmed by 1 base and V by 5 bases; bases with no gene match: 3. Germline V CDR1 and CDR2: SGHTA, FQGNSA. CDR3 sequence: CASSQQGASYNEQFF. CDR3 bases: TGTGCCAGCAGCCAACAGGGGGCATCCTACAATGAGCAGTTCTTC.

This clonotype turned up a few times. The chain couples TRBV6-6 to TRBJ2-5; 7 positions agree with TRBD1. The CDR3 has 13 residues. Germline CDR1 reads MNHNY; CDR2 reads SVGAGI (reference sequence). V trimming: 6 bases; J trimming: 9 bases; junction bases outside the gene matches: 10. Here the CDR3 DNA reads TGTGCCAGCAGAGACAGACAGGGAAGAGCCCAGTACTTC. Encoded protein: CASRDRQGRAQYF.

In this sample, this clonotype turned up a few times. J is TRBJ2-3 and V is TRBV7-6; D is perhaps TRBD1 or TRBD2 (6 bases each). In germline, CDR1 is SGHVS, CDR2 FNYEAQ. The CDR3 has 17 residues. Deletions cut 5 bases from V and 6 bases from J, with 24 bases between. In nucleotides, the CDR3 is TGTGCCAGCAGCGCACCGGGGGCAGGGGTAGGAGTGGATACGCAGTATTTT. This sequence encodes CASSAPGAGVGVDTQYF.